This TCR beta chain appears in the sequencing data of a study of regulatory T cells in long-lasting Graves disease. The V end was cut by 1 base, the J end by 3 bases, with 19 bases between. Germline values: CDR1 LGHNA, CDR2 YSLEER. The CDR3 is 18 amino acids. Time point specified: newly diagnosed GD, antithyroid drugs for less than 3 months. With RNA extracted from PBMCs as input, the TCR library was made. Comments on this clonotype: Its antigen is not identified.

Study-wide results and limits: Among the persistent patients, 2,741 public clonotypes were shared, more than the 750 to 1,000 shared among new patients.

CDR3-region Arm-PCR and iRepertoire HTBI primers produced the TCR beta libraries. From the multiplex PCR reads, TCRdb called clonotypes with MiXCR, one entry per CDR3 protein. The sample yields approximately 360,000 distinct CDR3 sequences, approximately 10% seen once. The sample was also linked to a second study, of T cells in Graves' hyperthyroidism and ophthalmopathy.

This sample comprised peripheral blood mononuclear cells (PBMCs), obtained at new diagnosis, from a patient treated with antithyroid drugs. The TCR originated in a woman in her late teens or twenties with Graves disease. The V call is TRBV4-3, the J call TRBJ2-4; TRBD2 might be the D (6 bases). The CDR3, as DNA: TGCGCCAGCAGCCAAGTCGGACGGGGGACGGGGGACAAAAACATTCAGTACTTC. Translation: CASSQVGRGTGDKNIQYF.